This section outlines one T cell receptor (beta chain) sequence together with its context. Its specificity is unknown. Second doses at about 4 or about 12 weeks were pooled. With 8 bases removed from V and 2 bases from J, the gap between germline ends came to 7 bases. This CDR3 spans 12 amino acids. Germline V gene sequence: CDR1 MDHEN, CDR2 SYDVKM. Libraries were prepared by immunoSEQ multiplex PCR; TCRdb keeps only in-frame clonotypes and omits some of them. The repertoire consists of over 50,000 clones, with approximately 88% occurring once and the leading ten covering around 15%. This entry is derived from a study of T cell responses to AZD1222 COVID-19 vaccine. Overall study findings and caveats: There were repertoire samples only from the period after the peak T cell response. The study identified only a handful of AZD1222 recipients as seropositive at baseline. Donors were chiefly white British, with a greater number of females, and clonal diversity was perhaps underestimated.

Material: peripheral blood, obtained 28 days after the second AZD1222 dose. The chain recombines TRBV28 with TRBJ1-5, with D maybe TRBD1 (5 bases). The clonotype was recovered from an adult who received the AZD1222 COVID-19 vaccine. CDR3 region: CASRDGNQPQHF. The CDR3 region has the DNA TGTGCCAGCCGGGACGGCAATCAGCCCCAGCATTTT.